This passage covers 14 T cell receptor beta chains from one sample sequenced in a study of CD8 T cells in Susac syndrome. RNA in amounts of roughly 0.5 to 1 ug was reverse transcribed with random hexamers. TCRdb called the immunoSEQ multiplex PCR reads again in MiXCR, with one record for every CDR3 protein. The data show 100,000 to 150,000 distinct CDR3 sequences, over 90% seen once. Sequencing used CD4+ T cells from PBMCs. The receptors come from a human donor in good health.

V is TRBV18 and J is TRBJ2-5; 7 bases agree with TRBD1. The CDR3 consists of 13 residues. Germline-derived CDR1 and CDR2 are KGHSH and LQKENI. V gave up 4 bases and J gave up 4 bases; unmatched junction bases: 3. In DNA, the CDR3 is TGTGCCAGCTCACAACGACAGGGAGAGACCCAGTACTTC. Translating gives CASSQRQGETQYF.

Only one count was recorded for this clonotype. For the CDR3, the DNA is TGTGCCACCAGCAGCCAAGACAGTTTAGAGACCCAGTACTTC. Protein: CATSSQDSLETQYF. This chain joins TRBV15 and TRBJ2-5, with a tentative D call TRBD1 (5 bases). In germline, CDR1 is LNHNV, CDR2 YYDKDF (reference sequence). V gave up 3 bases and J gave up 4 bases, with 12 bases separating them. The CDR3 runs 14 residues.

The rearrangement links TRBV3-1 to TRBJ2-7, with 10 bases identical to TRBD2. This CDR3 comprises 15 residues. Germline CDR1 is LGHDT and CDR2 is YNNKEL (reference sequence). Trimming took 0 bases from V and 6 from J; bases not matched to a gene: 5. DNA of the CDR3: TGTGCCAGCAGCCAAGAAACTAGCGGGAAAGCCGAGCAGTACTTC. Translation: CASSQETSGKAEQYF.

Note on this clonotype: The germline gene is not matched at one end of the junction; a read error may be the cause. This rearrangement joins TRBV2 to TRBJ2-1; D uncertain. CDR1 and CDR2 (germline): SNHLY, FYNNEI. The CDR3 runs 11 residues. This CDR3 reads CASSEALRSVF. CDR3 coding DNA: TGTGCCAGCAGTGAAGCGCTACGTTCTGTCTTC.

The chain employs TRBV2 and TRBJ1-4; D may be TRBD1 (6 bases). V gave up 6 bases and J gave up 8 bases, with 19 bases separating them. CDR3 length: 15 amino acids. Per the germline V gene, CDR1 is SNHLY and CDR2 is FYNNEI. DNA of the CDR3: TGTGCCAGCAGGCGGGGACAATCCAGTGGGGAAAAACTGTTTTTT. It translates to CASRRGQSSGEKLFF.

The chain is built from TRBV7-9 and TRBJ2-4; the D is unclear. CDR3 size: 14 residues. Deletions cut 4 bases from V and 6 bases from J, with 13 bases between. CDR1 and CDR2 (germline): SEHNR, FQNEAQ (reference sequence). The CDR3 DNA reads TGTGCCAGCAGCTCGCTCGTCCTGGGAAACATTCAGTACTTC. This codes for CASSSLVLGNIQYF.

V gene TRBV12-3 or TRBV12-4 combines with J gene TRBJ2-7, with D perhaps TRBD1 (6 bases). The CDR3 totals 14 residues. Between the trimmed V and J ends, which lost 6 bases and 1 base, there was a span of 13 bases. CDR3 sequence reads: CASSQDRWSYEQYF. The CDR3 DNA reads as TGTGCCAGCAGCCAAGACAGGTGGTCCTACGAGCAGTACTTC.

The rearrangement joins TRBV29-1 to TRBJ2-3; 7 nucleotides line up with TRBD2. In germline, CDR1 is SQVTM, CDR2 ANQGSEA. CDR3 size: 14 residues. Trimming removed 7 bases from V and 3 bases from J; junction bases left unmatched: 10. The CDR3 sequence is CSAAGRGVTDTQYF. CDR3 DNA sequence: TGCAGCGCAGCGGGACGGGGGGTAACAGATACGCAGTATTTT.

The V gene is TRBV7-2, the J gene TRBJ1-1; D is perhaps TRBD1 (6 bases). Germline loops: CDR1 SGHTA, CDR2 FQGNSA. The CDR3 is 14 residues long. Trimming stripped 4 bases from V and 5 bases from J, with 14 bases between. The CDR3 protein is CASSSATGRTEAFF. As DNA, the CDR3 is TGTGCCAGCAGCTCTGCCACAGGGCGGACTGAAGCTTTCTTT. The full variable domain, completed using reference TRBV7-2 and TRBJ1-1, is GAGVSQSPSNKVTEKGKDVELRCDPISGHTALYWYRQSLGQGLEFLIYFQGNSAPDKSGLPSDRFSAERTGGSVSTLTIQRTQQEDSAVYLCASSSATGRTEAFFGQGTRLTVV.

The J gene is TRBJ2-7, the V gene TRBV5-6; 9 nucleotides line up with TRBD1. The CDR3 covers 15 residues. The ends lost 2 bases at V and 1 base at J; junction bases unmatched: 4. Germline values: CDR1 SGHDT, CDR2 YYEEEE. The DNA of the CDR3 is TGTGCCAGCAGCTTAGTTGGGACAGGGTCCTACGAGCAGTACTTC. This translates into CASSLVGTGSYEQYF.

J is TRBJ2-4 and V is TRBV6-5; 7 bases match TRBD1. CDR3 length: 17 residues. Germline-derived CDR1 and CDR2 are MNHEY and SVGAGI. V gave up 2 bases and J gave up 2 bases; unmatched junction bases: 9. In nucleotides, the CDR3 is TGTGCCAGCAGTTACCCCGACAGGGTAGAGACCAAAAACATTCAGTACTTC. This translates into CASSYPDRVETKNIQYF.

This chain uses TRBV2 with TRBJ1-5; D possibly corresponds to TRBD1 (6 bases). Trimming left V 5 bases short and J 5 bases short, with 16 bases between. CDR1 is SNHLY and CDR2 is FYNNEI in the germline V gene. The CDR3 loop spans 15 amino acids. The DNA for the CDR3 is TGTGCCAGCAGTTACCTTGGGGCAGGGGATCAGCCCCAGCATTTT. Protein sequence: CASSYLGAGDQPQHF.

The chain couples TRBV5-1 to TRBJ2-7, with TRBD1 matching 9 bases. The V and J ends lost 0 bases and 5 bases, in that order; junction bases with no gene match: 9. Germline assignment: CDR1 SGHRS and CDR2 YFSETQ. The CDR3 is 16 amino acids. DNA for the CDR3: TGCGCCAGCAGCTTGGGGACAGGGGCCCTCCGGAACGAGCAGTACTTC. Translated: CASSLGTGALRNEQYF.

CDR3 bases: TGCAGCGTTGGGGACTCCTACGAGCAGTACTTC. Amino acids: CSVGDSYEQYF. The V and J genes are TRBV29-1 and TRBJ2-7; D call uncertain. This CDR3 has 11 residues. CDR1 is SQVTM, CDR2 ANQGSEA, per germline. The V end lost 4 bases, the J end lost 0 bases, and 4 bases lay between the germline ends.